Given below is one T cell receptor (beta chain) in context. The source of the sample is a study of blood T cell repertoires in COVID-19. Overall study context: Some COVID-19 samples were acute and others convalescent; all came from the United States, Italy and Spain. Sources were T cells, B-cell-depleted T cells, or PBMCs; the material itself was cDNA or gDNA.

The assay was immunoSEQ multiplex PCR, and TCRdb's table has in-frame clones only and misses some. The data show under 250,000 clones, 86% seen once. Trimming shortened V by 3 bases and J by 0 bases, and 13 bases separated the two germline ends. CDR1 and CDR2 (germline): SGHDT, YYEEEE. The CDR3 contains 15 residues. Sequenced: peripheral blood. This TCR was recovered from a woman older than 75 with COVID-19, enrolled during active disease. The chain employs TRBV5-6 and TRBJ2-7, with a possible D match to TRBD1 (5 bases). The CDR3 sequence is CASSSQVLGSYEQYF. The CDR3, as DNA: TGTGCCAGCAGCTCACAGGTTTTGGGCTCCTACGAGCAGTACTTC.